This entry lists 2 T cell receptor beta chains sequenced from one sample in a study of cytomegalovirus exposure and HLA in healthy donors. Generated by immunoSEQ multiplex PCR, the TCRdb table keeps only in-frame clones and is missing some. The data hold hundreds of thousands of clones, with just over 85% observed a single time. Source material: PBMCs. The receptors originated from a woman aged 18 to 35 in good health and CMV-seronegative.

The chain carries TRBV29-1 and TRBJ1-2; the match to TRBD1 covers 9 bases. Germline-derived CDR1 and CDR2 are SQVTM and ANQGSEA. This CDR3 has 11 amino acids. Trimming removed 6 bases from V and 6 bases from J; junction bases left unmatched: 2. The CDR3: CSVNRGHGYTF. DNA of the CDR3: TGCAGCGTAAACAGGGGGCATGGCTACACCTTC.

The V call is TRBV4-1, the J call TRBJ2-7; D is possibly TRBD2 (6 bases). V was pared by 0 bases and J by 4 bases, with 13 bases between. The CDR3 length is 15 residues. Germline CDR1 and CDR2: MGHRA and YSYEKL. Here the CDR3 DNA reads TGCGCCAGCAGCCAAGAGGGCGGGATTGCGTACGAGCAGTACTTC. Its protein product is CASSQEGGIAYEQYF.